This TCR beta chain was identified during a study of Graves' ophthalmopathy and Graves' hyperthyroidism. For repertoire sequencing, the TCR beta CDR3 regions were amplified from RNA transcripts. A first-round RT-PCR used HTBI primers, followed by a second-round multiplex PCR. TCRdb re-derived calls from the multiplex PCR reads in MiXCR, one entry per CDR3 protein. The sample consists of about 400,000 distinct CDR3 sequences, over 20% of them appearing once. Worth noting for this clonotype: One end of the junction does not line up with germline, which may come from a read error.

CDR3 length equals 14 residues. The rearrangement uses TRBV12-3 or TRBV12-4 and TRBJ2-5; D unclear. The sample consisted of peripheral blood. The sequence came from a woman aged 18-29 years with stable Graves' hyperthyroidism. The CDR3 protein is CASTLSRNHETQYF. The CDR3 DNA reads as TGTGCCAGCACCCTAAGTCGCAACCATGAGACCCAGTACTTC.